Listed below are T cell receptor beta chains from one sample, sequenced in a study of Tregs in tolerant kidney transplant recipients. The method was immunoSEQ multiplex PCR; TCRdb's version includes in-frame clones alone and lacks a portion of them. The sample holds 200,000 to 300,000 clones, 80% to 85% seen once. Input material: CD4+ T cells from blood. These receptors all stem from a human donor in good health. The CDR3 runs from the conserved cysteine through the conserved F or W. The D gene is left open where the match is weak. Clone size is stated in some rows and not others, as once, few, many or a class when expanded.

v_gene: TRBV5-1
d_gene: .
abundance: .
j_gene: TRBJ2-1
CDR3aa: CASSFRVAESSYNEQFF
CDR3nt: TGCGCCAGCAGCTTCCGGGTTGCGGAAAGCTCCTACAATGAGCAGTTCTTC

v_gene: TRBV4-1
d_gene: TRBD1
abundance: .
j_gene: TRBJ1-2
CDR3aa: CASSQGQGAYGYTF
CDR3nt: TGCGCCAGCAGCCAAGGACAGGGGGCCTATGGCTACACCTTC

v_gene: TRBV4-1
d_gene: TRBD2
abundance: once
j_gene: TRBJ2-7
CDR3aa: CASSQESGLAGGPYEQYF
CDR3nt: TGCGCCAGCAGCCAAGAATCAGGACTAGCGGGAGGGCCATACGAGCAGTACTTC

v_gene: TRBV10-3
d_gene: .
abundance: .
j_gene: TRBJ2-3
CDR3aa: CAISDGGEVDTQYF
CDR3nt: TGTGCCATCAGTGACGGCGGGGAGGTAGATACGCAGTATTTT

v_gene: TRBV4-2
d_gene: .
abundance: .
j_gene: TRBJ1-1
CDR3aa: CASSALGDTEAFF
CDR3nt: TGTGCCAGCAGCGCACTGGGGGACACTGAAGCTTTCTTT

v_gene: TRBV6-5
d_gene: .
abundance: .
j_gene: TRBJ1-2
CDR3aa: CACSRVNYGYTF
CDR3nt: TGTGCTTGTTCACGGGTGAACTATGGCTACACCTTC

v_gene: TRBV7-2
d_gene: TRBD2
abundance: .
j_gene: TRBJ2-5
CDR3aa: CASSSRLAGRAETQYF
CDR3nt: TGTGCCAGCAGCTCCCGACTAGCGGGAAGGGCGGAGACCCAGTACTTC

v_gene: TRBV5-6
d_gene: .
abundance: .
j_gene: TRBJ1-3
CDR3aa: CASSYNPGSGNTIYF
CDR3nt: TGTGCCAGCAGCTATAACCCGGGGTCTGGAAACACCATATATTTT

v_gene: TRBV5-4
d_gene: .
abundance: .
j_gene: TRBJ1-1
CDR3aa: CASSSGRNTEAFF
CDR3nt: TGTGCCAGCAGCTCGGGGAGGAACACTGAAGCTTTCTTT

v_gene: TRBV7-9
d_gene: .
abundance: .
j_gene: TRBJ2-2
CDR3aa: CASSRGRSLAVNTGELFF
CDR3nt: TGTGCCAGCAGCCGGGGGCGTAGTCTGGCGGTGAACACCGGGGAGCTGTTTTTT

v_gene: TRBV11-1
d_gene: TRBD1
abundance: .
j_gene: TRBJ1-2
CDR3aa: CASSPPGGHGYTF
CDR3nt: TGTGCCAGCAGCCCCCCAGGGGGCCATGGCTACACCTTC

v_gene: TRBV7-6
d_gene: .
abundance: .
j_gene: TRBJ1-3
CDR3aa: CASSNPGRGAGNTIYF
CDR3nt: TGTGCCAGCAGCAATCCCGGGAGAGGGGCTGGAAACACCATATATTTT

v_gene: TRBV28
d_gene: TRBD1
abundance: .
j_gene: TRBJ1-5
CDR3aa: CATATGGAALHQPQHF
CDR3nt: TGTGCCACCGCGACAGGGGGGGCGGCATTGCATCAGCCCCAGCATTTT

v_gene: TRBV5-6
d_gene: TRBD2
abundance: .
j_gene: TRBJ2-1
CDR3aa: CASSRTSGGAPFYNEQFF
CDR3nt: TGTGCCAGCAGCAGGACTAGCGGGGGGGCCCCCTTCTACAATGAGCAGTTCTTC

v_gene: TRBV2
d_gene: TRBD2
abundance: .
j_gene: TRBJ2-7
CDR3aa: CASSGLAGGYEQYF
CDR3nt: TGTGCCAGCAGTGGACTAGCGGGAGGCTACGAGCAGTACTTC

v_gene: TRBV19
d_gene: TRBD2
abundance: .
j_gene: TRBJ2-7
CDR3aa: CASSTYSGGAYEQYF
CDR3nt: TGTGCCAGTAGTACCTACTCGGGAGGGGCCTACGAGCAGTACTTC

v_gene: TRBV5-1
d_gene: TRBD2
abundance: .
j_gene: TRBJ2-1
CDR3aa: CASSLAGLAGYNEQFF
CDR3nt: TGCGCCAGCAGCTTGGCGGGACTAGCGGGATACAATGAGCAGTTCTTC

v_gene: TRBV23-1
d_gene: TRBD1
abundance: .
j_gene: TRBJ1-4
CDR3aa: CASRKVDRGRGHEKLFF
CDR3nt: TGCGCCAGTAGGAAAGTCGACAGGGGCAGGGGGCATGAAAAACTGTTTTTT

v_gene: TRBV7-9
d_gene: TRBD1
abundance: .
j_gene: TRBJ1-4
CDR3aa: CASSLGQGATNEKLFF
CDR3nt: TGTGCCAGCAGCCTGGGACAGGGGGCGACTAATGAAAAACTGTTTTTT

v_gene: TRBV5-6
d_gene: .
abundance: once
j_gene: TRBJ1-3
CDR3aa: CASSLEVGLSSGNTIYF
CDR3nt: TGTGCCAGCAGCTTGGAGGTGGGCCTTAGTTCTGGAAACACCATATATTTT

v_gene: TRBV19
d_gene: TRBD1
abundance: .
j_gene: TRBJ1-3
CDR3aa: CASTRDRRNSGNTIYF
CDR3nt: TGTGCCAGTACCAGGGACAGGAGAAACTCTGGAAACACCATATATTTT

v_gene: TRBV6-5
d_gene: .
abundance: .
j_gene: TRBJ2-1
CDR3aa: CASRDSYDGQFF
CDR3nt: TGTGCCAGCAGGGACTCATATGATGGGCAGTTCTTC

v_gene: TRBV10-3
d_gene: .
abundance: .
j_gene: TRBJ1-4
CDR3aa: CATRQSGEEKLFF
CDR3nt: TGTGCCACCAGACAGTCAGGAGAGGAAAAACTGTTTTTT

v_gene: TRBV6-5
d_gene: .
abundance: .
j_gene: TRBJ2-7
CDR3aa: CASSWGGRGYEQYF
CDR3nt: TGTGCCAGCAGTTGGGGGGGGCGCGGGTACGAGCAGTACTTC

v_gene: TRBV19
d_gene: .
abundance: .
j_gene: TRBJ1-5
CDR3aa: CASSIFASQPQHF
CDR3nt: TGTGCCAGTAGTATTTTTGCAAGTCAGCCCCAGCATTTT

v_gene: TRBV19
d_gene: TRBD1
abundance: .
j_gene: TRBJ1-2
CDR3aa: CASSTGQGDSYGYTF
CDR3nt: TGTGCCAGTAGTACCGGACAGGGGGATAGCTATGGCTACACCTTC

v_gene: TRBV12-5
d_gene: .
abundance: .
j_gene: TRBJ2-3
CDR3aa: CASGFASEWDTDTQYF
CDR3nt: TGTGCTAGTGGTTTCGCTAGCGAGTGGGACACAGATACGCAGTATTTT

v_gene: TRBV7-8
d_gene: .
abundance: .
j_gene: TRBJ1-2
CDR3aa: CASSLVRSRADGYTF
CDR3nt: TGTGCCAGCAGCTTAGTCAGGTCCAGGGCAGATGGCTACACCTTC

v_gene: TRBV2
d_gene: TRBD1
abundance: .
j_gene: TRBJ1-4
CDR3aa: CASSPMGQMNEKLFF
CDR3nt: TGTGCCAGCAGTCCTATGGGACAGATGAATGAAAAACTGTTTTTT

v_gene: TRBV2
d_gene: TRBD1
abundance: many
j_gene: TRBJ1-2
CDR3aa: CASSLGQGANYGYTF
CDR3nt: TGTGCCAGCAGTTTGGGACAGGGCGCTAACTATGGCTACACCTTC

v_gene: TRBV5-1
d_gene: .
abundance: .
j_gene: TRBJ2-1
CDR3aa: CASSWDSYNEQFF
CDR3nt: TGCGCCAGCAGCTGGGACTCTTACAATGAGCAGTTCTTC

v_gene: TRBV27
d_gene: .
abundance: .
j_gene: TRBJ2-3
CDR3aa: CASGTPTSTDTQYF
CDR3nt: TGTGCCAGCGGGACTCCTACCAGCACAGATACGCAGTATTTT

v_gene: TRBV5-1
d_gene: .
abundance: .
j_gene: TRBJ2-3
CDR3aa: CASRGGSDTQYF
CDR3nt: TGCGCCAGCAGAGGGGGGTCAGATACGCAGTATTTT

v_gene: TRBV10-1
d_gene: .
abundance: .
j_gene: TRBJ2-6
CDR3aa: CASSSTGLGANVLTF
CDR3nt: TGCGCCAGCAGCAGTACAGGGCTCGGGGCCAACGTCCTGACTTTC

v_gene: TRBV4-1
d_gene: .
abundance: .
j_gene: TRBJ1-1
CDR3aa: CASSRDPGPNTEAFF
CDR3nt: TGCGCCAGCAGCCGGGATCCGGGGCCGAACACTGAAGCTTTCTTT

v_gene: TRBV7-9
d_gene: .
abundance: once
j_gene: TRBJ1-2
CDR3aa: CASSQVSPETYGYTF
CDR3nt: TGTGCCAGCAGCCAAGTCTCTCCAGAGACCTATGGCTACACCTTC

v_gene: TRBV7-9
d_gene: .
abundance: few
j_gene: TRBJ1-4
CDR3aa: CASRGGGATNEKLFF
CDR3nt: TGTGCCAGCCGGGGAGGTGGGGCAACTAATGAAAAACTGTTTTTT

v_gene: TRBV9
d_gene: TRBD1
abundance: .
j_gene: TRBJ1-2
CDR3aa: CASSVETGGTGENYGYTF
CDR3nt: TGTGCCAGCAGCGTAGAGACTGGGGGGACAGGCGAGAACTATGGCTACACCTTC

v_gene: TRBV10-2
d_gene: .
abundance: once
j_gene: TRBJ1-3
CDR3aa: CASRDPGESSGNTIYF
CDR3nt: TGCGCCAGCAGAGATCCAGGGGAAAGCTCTGGAAACACCATATATTTT

v_gene: TRBV18
d_gene: .
abundance: .
j_gene: TRBJ1-2
CDR3aa: CASSPGRGANYGYTF
CDR3nt: TGTGCCAGCTCACCGGGTCGGGGAGCTAACTATGGCTACACCTTC

v_gene: TRBV19
d_gene: .
abundance: .
j_gene: TRBJ2-7
CDR3aa: CASYRVFPYEQYF
CDR3nt: TGTGCCAGTTACAGGGTTTTCCCCTACGAGCAGTACTTC

v_gene: TRBV6-6
d_gene: TRBD1
abundance: .
j_gene: TRBJ2-2
CDR3aa: CASSYWDRGPGELFF
CDR3nt: TGTGCCAGCAGTTACTGGGACAGGGGGCCCGGGGAGCTGTTTTTT

v_gene: TRBV2
d_gene: .
abundance: .
j_gene: TRBJ2-7
CDR3aa: CASSLTGASYEQYF
CDR3nt: TGTGCCAGCAGTTTGACAGGCGCCTCCTACGAGCAGTACTTC

v_gene: TRBV25-1
d_gene: .
abundance: .
j_gene: TRBJ2-5
CDR3aa: CASSARTVQETQYF
CDR3nt: TGTGCCAGCAGTGCTCGGACGGTGCAAGAGACCCAGTACTTC

v_gene: TRBV9
d_gene: .
abundance: .
j_gene: TRBJ1-4
CDR3aa: CASNRGGMNEKLFF
CDR3nt: TGTGCCAGCAACCGTGGAGGGATGAATGAAAAACTGTTTTTT

v_gene: TRBV6-1
d_gene: .
abundance: .
j_gene: TRBJ2-1
CDR3aa: CASSERYASYNEQFF
CDR3nt: TGTGCCAGCAGTGAGCGTTACGCCTCCTACAATGAGCAGTTCTTC

v_gene: TRBV6-6
d_gene: .
abundance: .
j_gene: TRBJ2-5
CDR3aa: CASSYGETQYF
CDR3nt: TGTGCCAGCAGTTATGGGGAGACCCAGTACTTC

v_gene: TRBV6-5
d_gene: TRBD2
abundance: .
j_gene: TRBJ2-7
CDR3aa: CASTSGTEQYF
CDR3nt: TGTGCCAGCACTAGCGGGACCGAGCAGTACTTC

v_gene: TRBV9
d_gene: .
abundance: .
j_gene: TRBJ1-4
CDR3aa: CASSEGDVRTNEKLFF
CDR3nt: TGTGCCAGCAGCGAGGGCGATGTCCGGACTAATGAAAAACTGTTTTTT

v_gene: TRBV21-1
d_gene: .
abundance: .
j_gene: TRBJ1-1
CDR3aa: CASSWGPANPNTEAFF
CDR3nt: TGCGCCAGCAGTTGGGGCCCTGCTAATCCGAACACTGAAGCTTTCTTT

v_gene: TRBV19
d_gene: TRBD2
abundance: .
j_gene: TRBJ2-4
CDR3aa: CASKGLAGVAKNIQYF
CDR3nt: TGTGCCAGTAAGGGGCTAGCGGGAGTAGCCAAAAACATTCAGTACTTC

v_gene: TRBV18
d_gene: TRBD1
abundance: .
j_gene: TRBJ2-5
CDR3aa: CASSSTGGGETQYF
CDR3nt: TGTGCCAGCTCATCAACAGGGGGCGGAGAGACCCAGTACTTC

v_gene: TRBV2
d_gene: .
abundance: .
j_gene: TRBJ2-2
CDR3aa: CASSVSLSLFTGELFF
CDR3nt: TGTGCCAGCAGTGTCTCCTTATCCTTATTCACCGGGGAGCTGTTTTTT

v_gene: TRBV30
d_gene: .
abundance: .
j_gene: TRBJ2-1
CDR3aa: CAWSRNEQFF
CDR3nt: TGTGCCTGGAGTAGGAATGAGCAGTTCTTC

v_gene: TRBV18
d_gene: .
abundance: .
j_gene: TRBJ1-2
CDR3aa: CASSPGFRPPQDTF
CDR3nt: TGTGCCAGCTCACCAGGATTCCGGCCCCCTCAGGACACCTTC